The 3 T cell receptor beta chains below all came from one sample that was sequenced in a study of vaccination and CD4 T cells after COVID-19. Researchers used the Oncomine TCR Beta short-read assay to sequence DNA from cultured CD4+ T cells. MiXCR, applied by TCRdb to the PCR reads, yields one record per CDR3 protein. The table records roughly 20,000 distinct CDR3 sequences, 35% to 40% of them present only once. The antigens these receptors bind are not known. The treatment is: 10-day PBMC culture with coronavirus spike peptide pools or control peptides (ViraFEST assay). This specimen was CD4+ T cells from blood, cultured in vitro, taken before SARS-CoV-2 vaccination. All receptors derive from a human donor who received a COVID-19 vaccine.

The V call is TRBV5-1, the J call TRBJ1-1, with no clear D. Trimming left V 4 bases short and J 0 bases short, with 10 bases between. The CDR3 runs 14 residues. The germline gives CDR1 SGHRS, CDR2 YFSETQ. CDR3 DNA sequence: TGCGCCAGCAGCCTGTCGACCGTGAACACTGAAGCTTTCTTT. Amino acids: CASSLSTVNTEAFF.

This chain links TRBV24-1 with TRBJ1-2; 8 positions match TRBD1. Trimming cost V 5 bases and J 4 bases; bases outside gene matches: 8. This CDR3 is 15 amino acids long. Germline V gene sequence: CDR1 KGHDR, CDR2 SFDVKD. CDR3 sequence: CATSGTGQGVYGYTF. CDR3 sequence (DNA): TGTGCCACCAGTGGGACCGGACAGGGAGTCTATGGCTACACCTTC.

The count of this clonotype is one. The chain carries TRBV7-2 and TRBJ2-4; 8 bases fit TRBD1. Germline lookup yields CDR1 SGHTA and CDR2 FQGNSA. The CDR3 contains 17 residues. J gave up 5 bases and V 1 base, and 10 bases lay outside the gene matches. Here the CDR3 reads CASSLGAGGRVENIQYF. Written as DNA, the CDR3 is TGTGCCAGCAGCTTAGGGGCAGGGGGCCGCGTGGAAAACATTCAGTACTTC.